Below, 11 T cell receptor beta chains from the same sample are listed, as sequenced in a study of early T cells in non-severe SARS-CoV-2 infection. TCRdb reanalysed the 5' RACE reads using MiXCR and keeps one entry per CDR3 protein. Here the sample spans about 68,000 distinct CDR3 sequences, approximately 11% being singletons. The sample consisted of whole blood. The receptors shown here come from an adult who was a healthcare worker with PCR-confirmed SARS-CoV-2 infection or an uninfected control (not recorded which).

This clonotype was observed at least ten times. The V and J genes are TRBV6-5 and TRBJ1-5; weak D call: TRBD1 (6 bases). CDR1 is MNHEY, CDR2 SVGAGI, per germline. Deletions cut 5 bases from V and 1 base from J, with 9 bases between. This CDR3 has 14 amino acids. The CDR3 sequence: CASSDRWSNQPQHF. The CDR3 nucleotides are TGTGCCAGCAGTGACAGGTGGAGCAATCAGCCCCAGCATTTT.

This chain links TRBV7-9 with TRBJ2-7, with D possibly matching TRBD1 (5 bases). CDR1 is SEHNR, CDR2 FQNEAQ, per germline (reference sequence). This CDR3 spans 16 amino acids. Trimming took off 1 base at V and 0 bases at J, with 13 bases between the two ends. The CDR3 DNA reads as TGTGCCAGCAGCTTAGGGCAGGGCCCAAGCTCCTACGAGCAGTACTTC. It yields the protein CASSLGQGPSSYEQYF.

The rearrangement links TRBV20-1 to TRBJ2-7; 7 bases line up with TRBD1. Germline-derived CDR1 and CDR2 are DFQATT and SNEGSKA (reference sequence). The CDR3 extends over 14 amino acids. The V segment lost 1 base and the J segment 3 bases; nucleotides outside the gene matches: 6. The CDR3 spells CSARGGQVGYEQYF. CDR3 nucleotide sequence: TGCAGTGCTAGAGGAGGACAGGTAGGCTACGAGCAGTACTTC.

The chain combines TRBV4-3 with TRBJ1-4; 12 bases match TRBD1. Germline CDR1 LGHNA, CDR2 YSLEER. The V segment lost 1 base and the J segment 8 bases; nucleotides outside the gene matches: 5. The CDR3 has 16 amino acids. For the CDR3, the DNA is TGCGCCAGCAGCCAAGGAAGAGGGACAGGGGGCGAAAAACTGTTTTTT. As protein: CASSQGRGTGGEKLFF.

This clonotype showed up many times. J is TRBJ1-1 and V is TRBV6-6; D is uncertain. This CDR3 has 12 residues. Trimming pared 6 bases from V and 10 bases from J, leaving 15 bases between. Per the germline V gene, CDR1 is MNHNY and CDR2 is SVGAGI (reference sequence). The CDR3: CASRAGYPRAFF. The CDR3 DNA reads TGTGCCAGCAGAGCAGGCTACCCCAGAGCTTTCTTT.

This clonotype was seen at least ten times. The chain's CDR3 is CASSIGLHQPQHF. CDR3 DNA sequence: TGTGCCAGTAGTATAGGCCTCCATCAGCCCCAGCATTTT. The chain employs TRBV19 and TRBJ1-5; D gene uncertain. The V end was cut by 1 base, the J end by 5 bases, with 6 bases between. The CDR3 sequence is 13 residues long. Germline V CDR1 and CDR2: LNHDA, SQIVND (reference sequence).

This clonotype came up a few times. The chain employs TRBV4-1 and TRBJ1-6; the D is unclear. The CDR3 is 16 amino acids. Trimming left V 1 base short and J 9 bases short, with 16 bases between. The germline CDR1 and CDR2 sequences are MGHRA and YSYEKL. Here the CDR3 reads CASSQGGGILGSPLHF. The CDR3 nucleotides are TGCGCCAGCAGCCAAGGTGGAGGGATCCTCGGTTCACCCCTCCACTTT.

The chain uses TRBV7-9 and TRBJ2-7, with 7 bases that match TRBD2. The CDR3 runs 13 residues. The J segment lost 3 bases and the V segment lost 4 bases, leaving 3 bases of the junction unmatched. CDR1 is SEHNR and CDR2 is FQNEAQ in the germline V gene (reference sequence). CDR3 loop: CASSSPGGYEQYF. The DNA of the CDR3 is TGTGCCAGCAGCTCCCCGGGAGGCTACGAGCAGTACTTC.

This chain uses TRBV19 with TRBJ2-3, with D perhaps TRBD2 (5 bases). Germline assignment: CDR1 LNHDA and CDR2 SQIVND (reference sequence). CDR3 length: 15 residues. Between the trimmed V and J ends, which lost 6 bases and 2 bases, there was a span of 15 bases. DNA for the CDR3: TGTGCCAGTAGCAAAGTCGGGATATTCACAGATACGCAGTATTTT. Encoded protein: CASSKVGIFTDTQYF.

CDR3 in DNA: TGCAGTGCTAGTATGCAGGGAGCTTACAATGAGCAGTTCTTC. Amino acid sequence: CSASMQGAYNEQFF. The chain couples TRBV20-1 to TRBJ2-1; either TRBD1 or TRBD2 may supply D (5 bases each). V lost 3 bases and J lost 4, with 13 bases in between. The CDR3 covers 14 residues. Germline CDR1 DFQATT, CDR2 SNEGSKA (reference sequence).

This clonotype has at least ten counts. The gene calls are TRBV5-1 and TRBJ2-5; D perhaps matches TRBD2 (5 bases). This CDR3 is built from 14 residues. Trimming took off 7 bases at V and 1 base at J, with 14 bases between the two ends. Germline CDR1 SGHRS, CDR2 YFSETQ. CDR3 sequence: CASATDGLQETQYF. Written as DNA, the CDR3 is TGCGCCAGCGCCACGGACGGACTCCAAGAGACCCAGTACTTC.